This T cell receptor (beta chain) originates from a study of cytomegalovirus exposure and HLA in healthy donors. Study as a whole: An earlier analysis identified some 110 million unique TCR beta sequences in about 190 million T cells. About 79% of 398 genotyped donors fell in the Caucasian-associated ancestry cluster. Study outcomes and limitations: The majority of CMV-associated TCR beta chains were reported as apparently HLA-restricted in a later analysis.

About this clone: The antigen remains unidentified.

V was trimmed by 3 bases and J by 0 bases, leaving 7 bases between them. This CDR3 comprises 14 residues. CDR1 and CDR2 from the germline V gene are SGHTA and FQGNSA. 13 Jbeta primers and 60 Vbeta primers were used for the PCR. Some clones are missing from TCRdb's copy, which holds only in-frame ones; the method was immunoSEQ multiplex PCR. Of some 150,000 clones listed, more than 80% are singletons. Sequencing used PBMCs. This TCR came from a woman aged 45-60 years in good health and CMV-seronegative. The chain combines TRBV7-2 with TRBJ2-3; D call uncertain. CDR3 DNA sequence: TGTGCCAGCAGCTTTAGACTTAGCACAGATACGCAGTATTTT. It is translated as CASSFRLSTDTQYF. Filled out from reference TRBV7-2 and TRBJ2-3, the complete variable domain reads GAGVSQSPSNKVTEKGKDVELRCDPISGHTALYWYRQSLGQGLEFLIYFQGNSAPDKSGLPSDRFSAERTGGSVSTLTIQRTQQEDSAVYLCASSFRLSTDTQYFGPGTRLTVL.